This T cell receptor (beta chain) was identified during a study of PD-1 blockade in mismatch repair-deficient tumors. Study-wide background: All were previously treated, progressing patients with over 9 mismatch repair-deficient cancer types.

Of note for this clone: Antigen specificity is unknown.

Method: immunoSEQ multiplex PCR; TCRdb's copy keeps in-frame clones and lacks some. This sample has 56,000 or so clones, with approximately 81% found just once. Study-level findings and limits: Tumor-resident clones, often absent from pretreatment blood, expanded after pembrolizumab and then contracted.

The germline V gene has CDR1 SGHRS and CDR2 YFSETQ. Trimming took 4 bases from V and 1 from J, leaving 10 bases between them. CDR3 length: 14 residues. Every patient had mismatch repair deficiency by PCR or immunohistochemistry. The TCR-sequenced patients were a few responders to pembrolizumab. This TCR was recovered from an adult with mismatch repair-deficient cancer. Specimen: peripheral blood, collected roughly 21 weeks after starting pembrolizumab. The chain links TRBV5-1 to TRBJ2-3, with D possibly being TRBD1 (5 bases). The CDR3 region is CASSPGYGTDTQYF. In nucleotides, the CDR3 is TGCGCCAGCAGCCCAGGGTACGGCACAGATACGCAGTATTTT.